One and the same sample provided the 19 T cell receptor beta chains below, sequenced in a study of blood T cell repertoires in COVID-19. Here immunoSEQ multiplex PCR was the method, and the copy in TCRdb shows in-frame clones only, minus some. The profile shows tens of thousands of clones, about 90% of them singletons. The sample consisted of peripheral blood. The receptors stem from a human donor in a cohort sampled during active COVID-19.

The chain has TRBV5-4 and TRBJ1-1; possibly TRBD1 for D (6 bases). Trimming removed 3 bases at V and 0 bases at J, with 12 bases between. Per the germline V gene, CDR1 is SGHNT and CDR2 is YYREEE (reference sequence). This CDR3 spans 15 amino acids. CDR3 region: CASSYRTDMNTEAFF. CDR3 sequence (DNA): TGTGCCAGCAGCTACCGGACAGACATGAACACTGAAGCTTTCTTT.

The chain recombines TRBV7-8 with TRBJ1-6; TRBD1 might be the D (5 bases). Per germline, CDR1 SGHVS and CDR2 FQNEAQ. Trimming left V 0 bases short and J 7 bases short, with 10 bases between. CDR3 length: 15 residues. CDR3 region: CASSLAGQGNSPLHF. The CDR3 DNA reads as TGTGCCAGCAGCTTAGCGGGTCAGGGCAATTCACCCCTCCACTTT.

In this sample, this clone turned up a few times. The gene calls are TRBV7-3 and TRBJ2-7; 11 bases match TRBD2. Germline V CDR1 and CDR2: SGHTA, FQGTGA. The CDR3 length is 18 residues. The V segment lost 2 bases and the J segment 5 bases; nucleotides outside the gene matches: 14. DNA of the CDR3: TGTGCCAGCAGCTTAGTACGGTTAACCCGACTAGCGGGAAACGAGCAGTACTTC. It translates to CASSLVRLTRLAGNEQYF.

This chain connects TRBV4-1 to TRBJ1-2; possibly TRBD1 for D (5 bases). Germline assignment: CDR1 MGHRA and CDR2 YSYEKL. The CDR3 covers 15 residues. The V end was cut by 3 bases, the J end by 0 bases, with 11 bases between. CDR3 sequence reads: CASSHARTSNYGYTF. In DNA form, the CDR3 reads TGCGCCAGCAGCCATGCGAGGACATCTAACTATGGCTACACCTTC.

This clone is a singleton in its sample. The V call is TRBV19, the J call TRBJ2-7; 7 nucleotides line up with TRBD2. The CDR3 runs 13 residues. CDR1 and CDR2 from the germline V gene are LNHDA and SQIVND (reference sequence). V lost 10 bases and J lost 5; bases outside the gene matches: 11. The DNA for the CDR3 is TGTGCCACCGCGGGGGATTATCTCAACGAGCAGTACTTC. Encoded protein: CATAGDYLNEQYF.

CDR3 sequence reads: CASSVAMVGGGGELFF. CDR3 DNA: TGTGCCAGCAGCGTAGCTATGGTCGGTGGTGGCGGGGAGCTGTTTTTT. The rearrangement links TRBV9 to TRBJ2-2; no clear D gene. The CDR3 consists of 16 residues. The V gene lost 0 bases and the J gene lost 7 bases, with 16 bases spanning the gap. Germline CDR1 reads SGDLS; CDR2 reads YYNGEE.

The chain is built from TRBV3-1 (or the pseudogene TRBV3-2) and TRBJ2-3; 8 bases line up with TRBD1. The CDR3 is 12 amino acids. Germline CDR1 LGHDT, CDR2 YNNKEL (reference sequence). The trim removed 6 bases at V and 12 bases at J, leaving 8 bases unmatched. The CDR3 region is CASRAGTGPQYF. In nucleotides, the CDR3 is TGTGCCAGCAGGGCCGGGACAGGCCCCCAGTATTTT.

This chain joins TRBV6-5 and TRBJ2-3; no firm D call. The CDR3 is 12 residues long. The V gene's germline CDR1 is MNHEY and CDR2 SVGAGI. V was trimmed by 8 bases and J by 6 bases, leaving 12 bases between them. CDR3 residues: CASVLPPDTQYF. Written as DNA, the CDR3 is TGTGCCAGCGTTCTACCCCCCGATACGCAGTATTTT.

The chain joins TRBV19 to TRBJ2-5, with 7 positions matching TRBD2. Germline V gene lookup returns CDR1 LNHDA and CDR2 SQIVND (reference sequence). J was trimmed by 9 bases and V by 3 bases; bases with no gene match: 10. The CDR3 totals 14 residues. The CDR3 sequence: CASSITGTREAQYF. CDR3 DNA: TGTGCCAGTAGTATCACAGGTACTCGGGAGGCCCAGTACTTC. The complete variable domain, with remaining parts taken from reference TRBV19 and TRBJ2-5, reads DGGITQSPKYLFRKEGQNVTLSCEQNLNHDAMYWYRQDPGQGLRLIYYSQIVNDFQKGDIAEGYSVSREKKESFPLTVTSAQKNPTAFYLCASSITGTREAQYFGPGTRLLVL.

This sequence joins TRBV10-2 and TRBJ2-3; D not certain. V was clipped by 3 bases and J by 8 bases, with 9 bases between them. Looked up from germline, CDR1 is WSHSY and CDR2 is SAAADI. This CDR3 comprises 12 residues. CDR3 protein: CASSDVRFTQYF. The CDR3 DNA sequence: TGCGCCAGCAGTGACGTCCGGTTTACGCAGTATTTT.

The V and J genes are TRBV27 and TRBJ1-5, with D perhaps TRBD1 (5 bases). V lost 3 bases, J lost 3 bases, and 9 bases lay in between. The CDR3 extends over 14 amino acids. Germline values: CDR1 MNHEY, CDR2 SMNVEV (reference sequence). CDR3 coding DNA: TGTGCCAGCAGTTTTAACAGGTACAATCAGCCCCAGCATTTT. Amino acid sequence: CASSFNRYNQPQHF.

This sequence joins TRBV27 and TRBJ1-2; D perhaps matches TRBD1 (5 bases). CDR1 MNHEY and CDR2 SMNVEV come from the germline V gene (reference sequence). Trimming shortened V by 5 bases and J by 4 bases, and 17 bases separated the two germline ends. The CDR3 contains 15 residues. As DNA, the CDR3 is TGTGCCAGCAGTCCTCGCCCAGGGACTCTCTATGGCTACACCTTC. Translated: CASSPRPGTLYGYTF.

The chain carries TRBV19 and TRBJ2-1; TRBD2 is a possible D gene (6 bases). The V gene lost 5 bases and the J gene lost 4 bases, with 15 bases spanning the gap. The CDR3 contains 15 residues. Germline assignment: CDR1 LNHDA and CDR2 SQIVND (reference sequence). The CDR3 nucleotides read TGTGCCAGTAGTTTTCTTCCCGGGACTTACAATGAGCAGTTCTTC. Its translation: CASSFLPGTYNEQFF.

V and J are TRBV7-3 and TRBJ2-2; the D gene is possibly TRBD1 (6 bases). CDR1 is SGHTA, CDR2 FQGTGA, per germline. The V end was cut by 5 bases, the J end by 4 bases, with 14 bases between. The CDR3 totals 15 residues. The CDR3 nucleotides are TGTGCCAGCAGCGAAAACTCAGGGGTCACCGGGGAGCTGTTTTTT. It specifies CASSENSGVTGELFF.

This clone was found once. The J gene is TRBJ2-5, the V gene TRBV24-1, with 9 bases matching TRBD1. Germline V gene lookup returns CDR1 KGHDR and CDR2 SFDVKD. CDR3 length equals 16 residues. Unmatched junction bases numbered 8, after V lost 2 bases and J lost 5 bases. CDR3 residues: CATSDWDREGVETQYF. CDR3 sequence (DNA): TGTGCCACCAGTGATTGGGACAGGGAAGGGGTGGAGACCCAGTACTTC.

Only a few counts were recorded for this clone. CDR3 DNA sequence: TGTGCCATCAGCAGTAGCGGGACTAGCACAGATACGCAGTATTTT. It is translated as CAISSSGTSTDTQYF. The J gene is TRBJ2-3, the V gene TRBV10-3, with 8 bases identical to TRBD2. Trimming cost V 6 bases and J 0 bases; bases outside gene matches: 5. Germline V gives CDR1 ENHRY, CDR2 SYGVKD. The CDR3 consists of 15 residues.

As DNA, the CDR3 is TGTGCCAGCAGCCTTCCGAGGGCCGGAGGGAACACTGAAGCTTTCTTT. This translates into CASSLPRAGGNTEAFF. The V gene is TRBV7-9, the J gene TRBJ1-1, with unresolved D. The CDR3 has 16 amino acids. The V gene's germline CDR1 is SEHNR and CDR2 FQNEAQ (reference sequence). Trimming removed 5 bases from V and 1 base from J, with 17 bases in between.

V and J are TRBV6-1 and TRBJ2-5; D is unresolved. The CDR3 spans 15 residues. Germline V lookup: CDR1 MNHNS, CDR2 SASEGT. Trimming cost V 1 base and J 2 bases, with 11 bases left between them. In DNA form, the CDR3 reads TGTGCCAGCAGTGAAGTCCCGCAGGCTCAAGAGACCCAGTACTTC. It is translated as CASSEVPQAQETQYF.

This clone appeared a single time. The rearrangement links TRBV6-5 to TRBJ2-7; D may be TRBD2 (6 bases). Between the trimmed V and J ends, which lost 7 bases and 1 base, there was a span of 11 bases. Germline V gives CDR1 MNHEY, CDR2 SVGAGI. The CDR3 length is 13 residues. As DNA, the CDR3 is TGTGCCAGCACCGAGCGGGCATCCTACGAGCAGTACTTC. Translating it yields CASTERASYEQYF.